This record covers a single T cell receptor (beta chain). Its antigen is unknown. A fixed DNA input of about 350 ng was used per bulk PBMC sample. Sequencing used immunoSEQ multiplex PCR; TCRdb keeps in-frame clones, though not all of them. The repertoire holds 9,600 or so clones, with approximately 83% as singletons. Time point denoted: week 3, after first cycle of checkpoint inhibitor. Blood was drawn before treatment and at week 3 after checkpoint blockade. The germline V gene has CDR1 ENHRY and CDR2 SYGVKD. This CDR3 has 16 amino acids. Trimming cost V 7 bases and J 0 bases, with 17 bases left between them. This entry is derived from a study of blood T cell dynamics during melanoma immunotherapy. Findings and limits, study-wide: PBMC repertoires of eventual disease-control patients split at W3 into clonality or diversity gains.

This TCR came from a human donor with melanoma. The starting material was blood, obtained from a patient treated with checkpoint blockade. The chain combines TRBV10-3 with TRBJ2-3; either TRBD1 or TRBD2 may supply D (5 bases each). This chain's CDR3 is CAITKRGTTSTDTQYF. CDR3 coding DNA: TGTGCCATCACTAAGAGGGGCACAACTAGCACAGATACGCAGTATTTT.